This T cell receptor (beta chain) was obtained from a study of blood T cells in healthy people across ages. About this clonotype: Its antigen is as yet unknown.

Regarding the study as a whole: Possibly confounding the expanded clonotype changes was the fact that donor CMV status was unknown. More naive CD4+ cells and higher diversity marked long-lived donors relative to aged donors.

Germline loops: CDR1 SGDLS, CDR2 YYNGEE. The CDR3 consists of 15 residues. V lost 0 bases, J lost 6 bases, and 15 bases lay in between. Alongside a J-beta primer mix, a sample-barcoded 5' primer served in a second PCR lasting about 7 to 12 cycles. Each cDNA molecule was tagged by a template-switch adaptor that had 12 random nucleotides. MiXCR, run by TCRdb on the 5' RACE reads, gives a single entry per CDR3 protein. The data contain fewer than 1,000,000 distinct CDR3 sequences, under 45% of them seen just once; the ten biggest clones take up around 18%. Healthy Russian Caucasian donors spanned ages 6 to 90 years.

The sequenced material came from blood. The chain recombines TRBV9 with TRBJ1-2, with unresolved D. This receptor was obtained from a man aged 60-69 years in good health. CDR3 nucleotide sequence: TGTGCCAGCAGCGTAGAGCCGGGGAGGGCTAATGGCTACACCTTC. Residues: CASSVEPGRANGYTF. Filled out from reference TRBV9 and TRBJ1-2, the complete variable domain reads DSGVTQTPKHLITATGQRVTLRCSPRSGDLSVYWYQQSLDQGLQFLIQYYNGEERAKGNILERFSAQQFPDLHSELNLSSLELGDSALYFCASSVEPGRANGYTFGSGTRLTVV.